This TCR beta chain was sequenced in a study of T cells after yellow fever vaccination. Study-wide findings and caveats: Shared CD4/CD8 clonotypes were a small share, likely from convergent recombination.

Comment on this clonotype: Its antigen remains unidentified.

One entry per CDR3 protein, called by TCRdb with MiXCR from the 5' RACE reads. The table records almost 600,000 distinct CDR3 sequences, about 14% of them present only once. The specimen was PBMCs, collected on the day of the yellow fever booster vaccination. The TCR sequence derives from a man aged 30 to 45 who received the YFV17D yellow fever vaccine.

CDR3 nucleotides: TGCGCCAGCAGCGTGACAGGGGGCAATGAGCAGTTCTTC. Amino acids: CASSVTGGNEQFF. The chain links TRBV5-1 to TRBJ2-1, with TRBD1 matching over 9 bases. Germline CDR1 and CDR2: SGHRS and YFSETQ. This CDR3 spans 13 amino acids. V was pared by 4 bases and J by 6 bases, with 2 bases of the junction left unmatched.